Each of the 6 T cell receptor beta chains below was sequenced from the same sample in a study of T cell responses to AZD1222 COVID-19 vaccine (dated by TCRdb to the early 2020s). Libraries came from the immunoSEQ multiplex PCR assay. As stored in TCRdb, this immuneACCESS dataset retains in-frame rearrangements with V and J assigned. A fraction of the clones does not appear; measured against another copy, unresolved V genes explain less than half of the discrepancy, and the remainder lacks a known reason. Here the sample has 150,000 to 190,000 clones; around nine tenths occur a single time. The biggest ten clones account for over 1.2% of the sample. According to the study, the label for this sample's time point signals: about 28 days (+/-7) after the second vaccine dose. The starting material was peripheral blood, obtained 28 days after the second AZD1222 dose. Every receptor here comes from an adult who received the AZD1222 COVID-19 vaccine.

CDR3 protein: CASHASAGIEGLFF. For the CDR3, the DNA is TGTGCCAGCCACGCGTCGGCAGGGATCGAAGGACTGTTTTTT. The rearrangement uses TRBV28 and TRBJ1-4; TRBD1 is a possible D gene (5 bases). This CDR3 is 14 amino acids long. V shed 8 bases and J shed 13 bases, with 23 bases lying between them. CDR1 and CDR2 (germline): MDHEN, SYDVKM. The full variable domain, with the rest looked up from reference TRBV28 and TRBJ1-4, is DVKVTQSSRYLVKRTGEKVFLECVQDMDHENMFWYRQDPGLGLRLIYFSYDVKMKEKGDIPEGYSVSREKKERFSLILESASTNQTSMYLCASHASAGIEGLFFGSGTQLSVL.

V usage is TRBV7-8 and J usage is TRBJ1-4; D perhaps matches TRBD1 (6 bases). V dropped 5 bases and J dropped 7 bases, with 29 bases sitting between them. The CDR3 extends over 19 amino acids. In germline, CDR1 is SGHVS, CDR2 FQNEAQ. For the CDR3, the DNA is TGTGCCAGCAGCCGGACGGGAATTGAACAGGGTCGACGTGGTGAAAAACTGTTTTTT. Residues: CASSRTGIEQGRRGEKLFF.

This sequence joins TRBV5-1 and TRBJ2-3; TRBD2 agrees at 12 bases. The CDR3 extends over 16 amino acids. Trimming cost V 7 bases and J 3 bases; bases outside gene matches: 9. Germline CDR1 and CDR2: SGHRS and YFSETQ. CDR3 sequence reads: CASQLAGGRLTDTQYF. The CDR3 DNA reads as TGCGCCAGCCAACTAGCGGGAGGTAGATTGACAGATACGCAGTATTTT.

This clone was observed a single time. The V gene is TRBV27, the J gene TRBJ2-1; D could derive from TRBD1 or TRBD2 (5 bases each). V was clipped by 4 bases and J by 0 bases, with 13 bases between them. Germline V CDR1 and CDR2: MNHEY, SMNVEV (reference sequence). The CDR3 spans 16 residues. CDR3 sequence: CASSSYGTNSYNEQFF. CDR3 bases: TGTGCCAGCAGTTCCTACGGGACCAACTCCTACAATGAGCAGTTCTTC.

The genes are TRBV6-5 and TRBJ2-6; the D is unclear. CDR3 length: 15 amino acids. CDR1 is MNHEY, CDR2 SVGAGI, per germline. Trimming stripped 8 bases from V and 0 bases from J, with 11 bases between. The DNA for the CDR3 is TGTGCCAGCTCGTCAATAGGCTCTGGGGCCAACGTCCTGACTTTC. Translated, it gives CASSSIGSGANVLTF.

This clone was seen just once. This rearrangement joins TRBV6-5 to TRBJ1-6; weak D call: TRBD1 (5 bases). The CDR3 is 15 amino acids. Trimming stripped 7 bases from V and 7 bases from J, with 17 bases between. Germline lookup yields CDR1 MNHEY and CDR2 SVGAGI. Written as DNA, the CDR3 is TGTGCCAGCAAACCCCCGGGACGGCCGAATTCACCCCTCCACTTT. It translates to CASKPPGRPNSPLHF.